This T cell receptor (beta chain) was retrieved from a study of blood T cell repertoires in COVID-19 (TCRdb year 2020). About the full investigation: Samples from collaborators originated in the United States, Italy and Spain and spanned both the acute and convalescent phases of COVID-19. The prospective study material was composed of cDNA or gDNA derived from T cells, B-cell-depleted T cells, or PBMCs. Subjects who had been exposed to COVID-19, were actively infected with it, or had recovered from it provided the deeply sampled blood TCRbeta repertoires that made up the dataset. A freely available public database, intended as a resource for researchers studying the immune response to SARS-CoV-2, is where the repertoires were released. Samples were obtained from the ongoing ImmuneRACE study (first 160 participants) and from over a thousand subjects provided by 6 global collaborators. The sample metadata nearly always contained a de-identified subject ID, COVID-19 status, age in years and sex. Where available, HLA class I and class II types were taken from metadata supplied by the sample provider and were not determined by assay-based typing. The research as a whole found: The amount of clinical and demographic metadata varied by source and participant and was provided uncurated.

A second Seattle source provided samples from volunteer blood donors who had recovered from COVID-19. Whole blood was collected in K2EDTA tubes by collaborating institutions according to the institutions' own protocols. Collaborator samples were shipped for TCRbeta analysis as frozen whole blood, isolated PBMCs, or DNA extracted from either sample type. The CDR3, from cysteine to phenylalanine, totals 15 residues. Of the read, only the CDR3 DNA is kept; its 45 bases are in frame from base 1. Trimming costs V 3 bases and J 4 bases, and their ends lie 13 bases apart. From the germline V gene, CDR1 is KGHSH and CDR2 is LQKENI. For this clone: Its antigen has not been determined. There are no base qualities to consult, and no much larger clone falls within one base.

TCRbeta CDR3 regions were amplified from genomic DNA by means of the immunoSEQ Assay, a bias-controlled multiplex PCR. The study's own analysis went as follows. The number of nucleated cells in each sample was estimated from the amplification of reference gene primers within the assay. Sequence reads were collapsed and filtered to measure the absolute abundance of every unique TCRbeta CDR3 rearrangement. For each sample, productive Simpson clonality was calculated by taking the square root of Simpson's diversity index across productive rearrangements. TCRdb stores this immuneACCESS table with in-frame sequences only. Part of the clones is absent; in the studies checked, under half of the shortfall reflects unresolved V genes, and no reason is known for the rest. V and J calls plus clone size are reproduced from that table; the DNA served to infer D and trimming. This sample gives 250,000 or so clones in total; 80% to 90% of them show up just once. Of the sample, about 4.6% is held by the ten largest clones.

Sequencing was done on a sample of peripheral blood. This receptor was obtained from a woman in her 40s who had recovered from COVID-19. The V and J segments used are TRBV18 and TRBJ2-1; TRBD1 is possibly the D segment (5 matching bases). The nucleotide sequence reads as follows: TGTGCCAGCTCACCTTTTACAGGAGAATACAATGAGCAGTTCTTC. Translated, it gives CASSPFTGEYNEQFF.